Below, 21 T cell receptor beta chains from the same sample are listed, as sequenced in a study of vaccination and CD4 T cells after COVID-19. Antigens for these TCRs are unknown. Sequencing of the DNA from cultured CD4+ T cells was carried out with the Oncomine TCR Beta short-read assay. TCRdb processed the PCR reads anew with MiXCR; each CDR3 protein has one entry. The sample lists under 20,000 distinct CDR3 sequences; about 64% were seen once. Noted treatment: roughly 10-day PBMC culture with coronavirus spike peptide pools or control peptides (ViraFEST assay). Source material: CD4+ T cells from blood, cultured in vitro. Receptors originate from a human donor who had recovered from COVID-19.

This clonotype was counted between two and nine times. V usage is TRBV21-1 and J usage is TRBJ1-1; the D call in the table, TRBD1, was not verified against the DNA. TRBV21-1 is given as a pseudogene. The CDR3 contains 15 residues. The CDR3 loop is CASSLPGGGNTEAFF. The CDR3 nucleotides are TGTGCCAGCAGCCTACCAGGGGGCGGGAACACTGAAGCTTTCTTT.

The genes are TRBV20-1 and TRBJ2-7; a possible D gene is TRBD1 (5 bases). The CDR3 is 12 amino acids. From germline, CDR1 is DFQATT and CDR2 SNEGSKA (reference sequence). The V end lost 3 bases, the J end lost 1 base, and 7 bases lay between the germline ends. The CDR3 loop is CSARDNSYEQYF. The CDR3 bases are TGCAGTGCTAGGGACAATTCCTACGAGCAGTACTTC.

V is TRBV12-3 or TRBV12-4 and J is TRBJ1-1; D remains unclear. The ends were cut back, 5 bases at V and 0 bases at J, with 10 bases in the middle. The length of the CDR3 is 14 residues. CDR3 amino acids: CASSLRTLNTEAFF. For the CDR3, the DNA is TGTGCCAGCAGTCTCAGGACCTTGAACACTGAAGCTTTCTTT.

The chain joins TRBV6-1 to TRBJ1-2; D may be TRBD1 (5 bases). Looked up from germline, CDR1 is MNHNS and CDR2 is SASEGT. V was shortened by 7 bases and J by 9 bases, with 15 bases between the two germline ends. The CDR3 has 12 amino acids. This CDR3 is CASTVDKYSYTF. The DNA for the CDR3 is TGTGCCAGCACCGTGGACAAGTATAGCTACACCTTC.

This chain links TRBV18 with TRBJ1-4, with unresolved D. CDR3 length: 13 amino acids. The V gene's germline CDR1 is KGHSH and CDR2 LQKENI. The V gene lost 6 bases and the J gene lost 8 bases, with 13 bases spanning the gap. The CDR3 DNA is TGTGCCAGCTCCCGATCCTCGGAGGAAAAACTGTTTTTT. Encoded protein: CASSRSSEEKLFF.

The CDR3, as DNA: TGTGCCAGCAGTTATCGACAGGTTAATTCACCCCTCCACTTT. Amino acid sequence: CASSYRQVNSPLHF. The chain carries TRBV6-5 and TRBJ1-6; the D gene is possibly TRBD1 (6 bases). Germline loops: CDR1 MNHEY, CDR2 SVGAGI. With 3 bases removed from V and 6 bases from J, the gap between germline ends came to 9 bases. CDR3 size: 14 residues.

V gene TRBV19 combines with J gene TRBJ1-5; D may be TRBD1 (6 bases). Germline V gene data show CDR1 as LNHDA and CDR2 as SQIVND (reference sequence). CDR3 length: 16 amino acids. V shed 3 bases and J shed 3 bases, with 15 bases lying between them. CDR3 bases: TGTGCCAGTAGTATCCCCGGAAGGGGGGTCAATCAGCCCCAGCATTTT. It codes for CASSIPGRGVNQPQHF. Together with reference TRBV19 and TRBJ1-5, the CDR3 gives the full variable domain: DGGITQSPKYLFRKEGQNVTLSCEQNLNHDAMYWYRQDPGQGLRLIYYSQIVNDFQKGDIAEGYSVSREKKESFPLTVTSAQKNPTAFYLCASSIPGRGVNQPQHFGDGTRLSIL.

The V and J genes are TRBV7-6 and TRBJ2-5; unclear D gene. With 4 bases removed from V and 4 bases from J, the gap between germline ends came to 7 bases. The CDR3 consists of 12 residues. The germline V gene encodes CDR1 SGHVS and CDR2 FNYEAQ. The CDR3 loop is CASSSWRETQYF. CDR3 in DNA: TGTGCCAGCAGCTCGTGGAGAGAGACCCAGTACTTC.

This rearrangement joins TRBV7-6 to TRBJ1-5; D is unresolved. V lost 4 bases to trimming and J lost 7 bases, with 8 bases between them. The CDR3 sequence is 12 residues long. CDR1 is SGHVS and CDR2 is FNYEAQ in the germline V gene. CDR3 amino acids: CASSSRGQPQHF. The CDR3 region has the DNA TGTGCCAGCAGCTCCAGAGGGCAGCCCCAGCATTTT.

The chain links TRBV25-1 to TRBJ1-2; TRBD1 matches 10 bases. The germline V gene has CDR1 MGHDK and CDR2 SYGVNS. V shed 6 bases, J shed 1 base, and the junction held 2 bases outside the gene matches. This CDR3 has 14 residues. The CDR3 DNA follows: TGTGCCAGCAGGGACAGGGGGAATAACTATGGCTACACCTTC. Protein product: CASRDRGNNYGYTF.

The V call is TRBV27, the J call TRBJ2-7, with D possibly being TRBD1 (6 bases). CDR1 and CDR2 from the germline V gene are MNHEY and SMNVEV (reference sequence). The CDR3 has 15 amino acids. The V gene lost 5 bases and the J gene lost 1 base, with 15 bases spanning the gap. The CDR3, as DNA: TGTGCCAGCAGTGAGTTGGGGGCCGGTTCCTACGAGCAGTACTTC. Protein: CASSELGAGSYEQYF.

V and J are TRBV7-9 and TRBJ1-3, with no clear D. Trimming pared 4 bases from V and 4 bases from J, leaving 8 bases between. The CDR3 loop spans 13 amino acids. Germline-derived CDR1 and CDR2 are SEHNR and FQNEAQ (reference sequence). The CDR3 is CASSWTAGNTIYF. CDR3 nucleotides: TGTGCCAGCAGCTGGACTGCCGGAAACACCATATATTTT.

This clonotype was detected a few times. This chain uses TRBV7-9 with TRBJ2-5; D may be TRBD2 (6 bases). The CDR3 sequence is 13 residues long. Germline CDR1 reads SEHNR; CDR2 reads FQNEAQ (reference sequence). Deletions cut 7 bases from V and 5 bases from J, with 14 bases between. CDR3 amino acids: CASTETRGETQYF. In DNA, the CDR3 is TGTGCCAGCACCGAAACACGGGGGGAGACCCAGTACTTC.

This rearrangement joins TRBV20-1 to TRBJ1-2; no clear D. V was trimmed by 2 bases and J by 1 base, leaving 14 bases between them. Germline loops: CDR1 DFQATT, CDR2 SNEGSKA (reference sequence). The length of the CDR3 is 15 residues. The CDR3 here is CSARTIPRNNYGYTF. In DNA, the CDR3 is TGCAGTGCTAGAACCATCCCCAGGAATAACTATGGCTACACCTTC.

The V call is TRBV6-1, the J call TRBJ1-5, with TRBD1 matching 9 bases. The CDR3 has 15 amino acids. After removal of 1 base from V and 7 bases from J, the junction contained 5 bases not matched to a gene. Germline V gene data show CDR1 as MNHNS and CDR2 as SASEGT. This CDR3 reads CASSEVLTGGQPQHF. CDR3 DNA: TGTGCCAGCAGTGAAGTCTTGACAGGGGGACAGCCCCAGCATTTT.

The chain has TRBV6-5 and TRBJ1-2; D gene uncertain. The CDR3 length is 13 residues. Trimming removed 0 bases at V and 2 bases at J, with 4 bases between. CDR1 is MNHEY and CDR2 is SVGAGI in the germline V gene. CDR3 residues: CASSYSGNYGYTF. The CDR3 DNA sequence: TGTGCCAGCAGTTACTCAGGGAACTATGGCTACACCTTC.

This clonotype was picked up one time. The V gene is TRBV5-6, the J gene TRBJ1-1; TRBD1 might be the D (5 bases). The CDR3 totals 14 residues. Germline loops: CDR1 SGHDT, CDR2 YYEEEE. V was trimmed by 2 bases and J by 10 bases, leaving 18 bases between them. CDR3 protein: CASSFLTGPEGAFF. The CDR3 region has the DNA TGTGCCAGCAGCTTTCTTACAGGCCCCGAGGGAGCTTTCTTT.

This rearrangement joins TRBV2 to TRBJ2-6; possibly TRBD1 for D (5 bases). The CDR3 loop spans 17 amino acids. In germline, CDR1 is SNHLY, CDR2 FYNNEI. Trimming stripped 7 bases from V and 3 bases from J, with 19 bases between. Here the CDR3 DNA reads TGTGCCAGCACCAAAAGGGCAGGGCTCAATGGGGCCAACGTCCTGACTTTC. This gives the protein CASTKRAGLNGANVLTF. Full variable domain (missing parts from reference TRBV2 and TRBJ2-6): EPEVTQTPSHQVTQMGQEVILRCVPISNHLYFYWYRQILGQKVEFLVSFYNNEISEKSEIFDDQFSVERPDGSNFTLKIRSTKLEDSAMYFCASTKRAGLNGANVLTFGAGSRLTVL.

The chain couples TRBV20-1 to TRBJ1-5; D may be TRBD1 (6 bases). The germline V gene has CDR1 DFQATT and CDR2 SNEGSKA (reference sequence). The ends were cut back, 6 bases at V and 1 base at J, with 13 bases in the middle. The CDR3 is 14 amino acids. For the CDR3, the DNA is TGCAGTGCCCCGTATGACAGGAGCAATCAGCCCCAGCATTTT. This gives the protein CSAPYDRSNQPQHF.

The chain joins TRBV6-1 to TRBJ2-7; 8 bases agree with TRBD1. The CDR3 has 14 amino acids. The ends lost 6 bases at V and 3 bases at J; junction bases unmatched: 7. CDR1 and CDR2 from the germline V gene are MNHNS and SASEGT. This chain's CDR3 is CASRDTGGIYEQYF. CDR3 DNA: TGTGCCAGCAGGGACACAGGGGGAATCTACGAGCAGTACTTC.

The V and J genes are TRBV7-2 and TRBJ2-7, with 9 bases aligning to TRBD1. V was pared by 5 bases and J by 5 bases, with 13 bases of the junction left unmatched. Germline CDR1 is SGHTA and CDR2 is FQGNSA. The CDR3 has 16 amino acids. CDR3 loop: CASSPAGGTGSNEQYF. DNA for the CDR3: TGTGCCAGCAGCCCTGCAGGGGGGACAGGGAGCAACGAGCAGTACTTC.